The next 23 T cell receptor beta chains were all read from a single sample in a study of cytomegalovirus exposure and HLA in healthy donors. Researchers ran the PCR with 60 Vbeta and 13 Jbeta primers. TCRdb's copy holds only in-frame clones and misses some; the assay was immunoSEQ multiplex PCR. The sample gives about 130,000 clones, roughly 18% of which show up once; about 2.6% is in the top ten. What was sequenced was PBMCs. Receptor source: a female donor in good health and CMV-seropositive.

This rearrangement joins TRBV6-5 to TRBJ2-7, with a weak D call TRBD2 (5 bases). The CDR3 covers 15 residues. CDR1 and CDR2 (germline): MNHEY, SVGAGI. V was clipped by 0 bases and J by 2 bases, with 11 bases between them. The CDR3 sequence is CASSYSASKAYEQYF. The CDR3, as DNA: TGTGCCAGCAGTTACTCTGCTAGCAAGGCCTACGAGCAGTACTTC.

This clone was detected only a few times. CDR3 residues: CASSFLGGAADTQYF. The CDR3 DNA sequence: TGTGCCAGCAGCTTTCTAGGTGGGGCGGCAGATACGCAGTATTTT. V and J are TRBV11-2 and TRBJ2-3; maybe TRBD1 (5 bases). V gave up 3 bases and J gave up 4 bases, with 14 bases separating them. This CDR3 comprises 15 residues. In germline, CDR1 is SGHAT, CDR2 FQNNGV.

The genes are TRBV29-1 and TRBJ2-3; 14 nucleotides match TRBD2. Trimming took 7 bases from V and 4 from J; bases not matched to a gene: 16. The CDR3 loop spans 18 amino acids. CDR1 is SQVTM and CDR2 is ANQGSEA in the germline V gene. CDR3 residues: CSASRTGTSGSRADTQYF. The CDR3 region has the DNA TGCAGCGCTTCCCGTACGGGGACTAGCGGGAGTCGGGCAGATACGCAGTATTTT.

V is TRBV7-2 and J is TRBJ2-7; maybe TRBD2 (6 bases). From germline, CDR1 is SGHTA and CDR2 FQGNSA. Trimming pared 2 bases from V and 2 bases from J, leaving 16 bases between. There are 16 residues in the CDR3. The CDR3 region is CASSLTWRGDAYEQYF. CDR3 sequence (DNA): TGTGCCAGCAGCTTAACATGGAGGGGAGATGCCTACGAGCAGTACTTC.

This clone was seen more than once but under ten times. The chain employs TRBV6-6 and TRBJ2-7; D remains ambiguous. The CDR3 loop spans 10 amino acids. V lost 7 bases, J lost 3 bases, and 4 bases lay in between. The germline V gene encodes CDR1 MNHNY and CDR2 SVGAGI (reference sequence). The CDR3 region is CASNRYEQYF. The CDR3 DNA sequence: TGTGCCAGCAATCGCTACGAGCAGTACTTC.

CDR3 sequence reads: CASSNRVAPLHF. The CDR3, as DNA: TGTGCCAGCAGTAACAGGGTCGCACCCCTCCACTTT. The V gene is TRBV6-6, the J gene TRBJ1-6, with D possibly being TRBD1 (6 bases). The CDR3 totals 12 residues. V was clipped by 5 bases and J by 11 bases, with 10 bases between them. Germline CDR1 is MNHNY and CDR2 is SVGAGI (reference sequence).

The genes are TRBV30 and TRBJ2-2; D possibly corresponds to TRBD2 (5 bases). The CDR3 loop spans 13 amino acids. Deletions cut 0 bases from V and 6 bases from J, with 8 bases between. CDR1 GTSNPN and CDR2 SVGIG come from the germline V gene (reference sequence). CDR3 coding DNA: TGTGCCTGGAGTGTACTAGTCCCCGGGGAGCTGTTTTTT. It specifies CAWSVLVPGELFF.

This chain joins TRBV7-9 and TRBJ2-2, with no clear D. The CDR3 is 14 amino acids. Trimming shortened V by 3 bases and J by 0 bases, and 5 bases separated the two germline ends. Germline assignment: CDR1 SEHNR and CDR2 FQNEAQ (reference sequence). DNA of the CDR3: TGTGCCAGCAGCTTTCCAACGAACACCGGGGAGCTGTTTTTT. Protein: CASSFPTNTGELFF.

In this sample, this clone turned up a few times. The chain has TRBV9 and TRBJ2-3; TRBD1 is a possible D gene (5 bases). This CDR3 contains 15 residues. Germline CDR1 and CDR2: SGDLS and YYNGEE. The V end was cut by 0 bases, the J end by 6 bases, with 14 bases between. CDR3 residues: CASSVVVQGFDTQYF. The CDR3 nucleotides are TGTGCCAGCAGCGTAGTGGTGCAGGGTTTTGATACGCAGTATTTT.

The chain links TRBV6-5 to TRBJ2-5, with D hard to call. The J call may not be correct, given that the DNA end is closer to TRBJ2-7. The CDR3 runs to 13 residues. From germline, CDR1 is MNHEY and CDR2 SVGAGI. The CDR3 DNA reads TGTGCCAGCAGCCTAGTAAACTCCTACGAGCAGTACTTC. This translates into CASSLVNSYEQYF.

This clone was seen more than once but under ten times. This CDR3 is CASSFGQVFGYTF. As DNA, the CDR3 is TGTGCCAGCAGCTTCGGACAGGTTTTTGGCTACACCTTC. J is TRBJ1-2 and V is TRBV28; 7 bases map to TRBD1. This CDR3 contains 13 residues. V lost 6 bases and J lost 7; bases outside the gene matches: 8. The germline gives CDR1 MDHEN, CDR2 SYDVKM.

The chain combines TRBV27 with TRBJ2-7; D perhaps matches TRBD1 (5 bases). This CDR3 is built from 14 residues. Looked up from germline, CDR1 is MNHEY and CDR2 is SMNVEV (reference sequence). V dropped 4 bases and J dropped 2 bases, with 12 bases sitting between them. CDR3 in DNA: TGTGCCAGCAGTTATAGGGCAGGGCCCTACGAGCAGTACTTC. Encoded protein: CASSYRAGPYEQYF.

The CDR3 sequence is CASSPGGGSPGVGYTF. DNA for the CDR3: TGCGCCAGCAGCCCGGGAGGTGGCTCTCCGGGAGTCGGCTACACCTTC. The chain has TRBV5-1 and TRBJ1-2; D remains ambiguous. Trimming stripped 4 bases from V and 8 bases from J, with 24 bases between. CDR1 and CDR2 (germline): SGHRS, YFSETQ. This CDR3 has 16 residues.

The chain couples TRBV7-2 to TRBJ1-5; D is perhaps TRBD1 (5 bases). V lost 5 bases and J 7 bases, leaving 12 bases between the germline ends. This CDR3 is built from 13 residues. The germline gives CDR1 SGHTA, CDR2 FQGNSA. The CDR3, as DNA: TGTGCCAGCAGCCCCGCCGGGGGGCAGCCCCAGCATTTT. This translates into CASSPAGGQPQHF.

This clone was recorded a few times. The chain carries TRBV6-6 and TRBJ1-4, with D possibly TRBD1 on 5 matching bases. The CDR3 spans 13 residues. The germline V gene encodes CDR1 MNHNY and CDR2 SVGAGI (reference sequence). Between the trimmed V and J ends, which lost 6 bases and 7 bases, there was a span of 12 bases. This CDR3 is CASRDSKGEKLFF. The CDR3 DNA reads as TGTGCCAGCAGAGACAGTAAGGGTGAAAAACTGTTTTTT.

This clone occurred a few times. The gene calls are TRBV30 and TRBJ2-7, with TRBD2 as a possible D gene (5 bases). This CDR3 is built from 14 residues. Deletions cut 7 bases from V and 2 bases from J, with 18 bases between. The germline V gene encodes CDR1 GTSNPN and CDR2 SVGIG (reference sequence). The CDR3 reads CAYGYGPGTYEQYF. CDR3 in DNA: TGTGCCTATGGATATGGACCGGGGACCTACGAGCAGTACTTC.

This clone was seen only a few times. The chain has TRBV4-3 and TRBJ2-1; possible D gene TRBD2, 6 bases. V was cut by 4 bases and J by 7 bases, with 23 bases left in between. This CDR3 has 17 residues. Germline V gene data show CDR1 as LGHNA and CDR2 as YSLEER. DNA for the CDR3: TGCGCCAGCAGCCCATCCTTAGGCGGGGTCAAATGGAATGAGCAGTTCTTC. The encoded protein is CASSPSLGGVKWNEQFF.

The rearrangement uses TRBV4-3 and TRBJ1-4; 8 bases match TRBD1. Germline V gene sequence: CDR1 LGHNA, CDR2 YSLEER. V lost 0 bases and J lost 2; bases outside the gene matches: 14. This CDR3 spans 20 amino acids. The CDR3: CASSQEITGGLAGTNEKLFF. The CDR3 bases are TGCGCCAGCAGCCAAGAAATTACAGGGGGGCTCGCAGGGACTAATGAAAAACTGTTTTTT.

This chain joins TRBV10-3 and TRBJ2-1, with 9 bases lining up with TRBD2. Germline V gives CDR1 ENHRY, CDR2 SYGVKD. V dropped 4 bases and J dropped 5; count of bases not matched to a gene: 12. The CDR3 is 17 residues long. CDR3: CAISGTAASGIHNEQFF. The CDR3, as DNA: TGTGCCATCAGTGGGACGGCGGCTAGCGGGATCCACAATGAGCAGTTCTTC.

The table lists this clone with a count of one. The V and J genes are TRBV6-4 and TRBJ2-7; TRBD2 is a possible D gene (7 bases). This CDR3 comprises 13 residues. The V gene lost 7 bases and the J gene lost 5 bases, with 15 bases spanning the gap. Per the germline V gene, CDR1 is MRHNA and CDR2 is SNTAGT. The CDR3, as DNA: TGTGCCAGCACTGAGGGGGGGTTTGACGAGCAGTACTTC. Translation: CASTEGGFDEQYF.

The chain combines TRBV5-4 with TRBJ1-2; D gene ambiguous. V lost 3 bases to trimming and J lost 4 bases, with 7 bases between them. Looked up from germline, CDR1 is SGHNT and CDR2 is YYREEE (reference sequence). This CDR3 is 12 amino acids long. CDR3 sequence (DNA): TGTGCCAGCAGCTCGTACAGCTATGGCTACACCTTC. This gives the protein CASSSYSYGYTF. Together with reference TRBV5-4 and TRBJ1-2, the CDR3 gives the full variable domain: ETGVTQSPTHLIKTRGQQVTLRCSSQSGHNTVSWYQQALGQGPQFIFQYYREEENGRGNFPPRFSGLQFPNYSSELNVNALELDDSALYLCASSSYSYGYTFGSGTRLTVV.

A few counts support this clone. The rearrangement uses TRBV6-6 and TRBJ1-5, with 8 bases lining up with TRBD1. The ends lost 5 bases at V and 4 bases at J; junction bases unmatched: 10. The CDR3 consists of 16 residues. Germline assignment: CDR1 MNHNY and CDR2 SVGAGI (reference sequence). The CDR3 sequence is CASSNNGQGSNQPQHF. The CDR3 DNA follows: TGTGCCAGCAGTAACAATGGACAGGGCTCGAATCAGCCCCAGCATTTT.

This chain links TRBV6-1 with TRBJ2-7; TRBD2 matches at 7 bases. The CDR3 consists of 17 residues. CDR1 MNHNS and CDR2 SASEGT come from the germline V gene. J lost 4 bases, V lost 0 bases, and 12 bases had no gene match. The CDR3 region has the DNA TGTGCCAGCAGTGAAGCTGTTGGACTAGACGGTAGATACGAGCAGTACTTC. It specifies CASSEAVGLDGRYEQYF.